A selection of T cell receptor beta chains follows, all from one sample in a study of CD8 T cells in ankylosing spondylitis. TCRdb called the 5' RACE reads again in MiXCR, with one record for every CDR3 protein. The repertoire holds about 17,000 distinct CDR3 sequences, with 7% to 10% as singletons. The sequenced material came from blood. Receptor source: a male donor with ankylosing spondylitis or in good health (not recorded which). Both conserved end residues are part of each CDR3. A D gene is named only where the DNA matches it firmly. The size field is filled for only some rows; it gives once, few, many or a size class.

abundance	d_gene	v_gene	j_gene	CDR3nt	CDR3aa
-	-	TRBV7-2	TRBJ2-2	TGTGCCAGCAGCTTAGAAGGCAGCTTCACCGGGGAGCTGTTTTTT	CASSLEGSFTGELFF
-	-	TRBV4-1	TRBJ2-1	TGCGCCAGCAGCCAAGATCGGTTTCCGAATGAGCAGTTCTTC	CASSQDRFPNEQFF
many	TRBD2	TRBV20-1	TRBJ2-1	TGCAGTGCTAGATCCTTAAGGACTAGCGTCAATGAGCAGTTCTTC	CSARSLRTSVNEQFF
few	-	TRBV12-3/TRBV12-4	TRBJ1-2	TGTGCCAGCAGTTGGGGTAATGGCTACACCTTC	CASSWGNGYTF
medium-sized	-	TRBV9	TRBJ2-7	TGTGCCAGCAACCGGGACGGCGGATCTTACGAGCAGTACTTC	CASNRDGGSYEQYF
few	TRBD2	TRBV24-1	TRBJ2-1	TGTGCCACCAGTGACATTCTAGCGGGAGGGTACAATGAGCAGTTCTTC	CATSDILAGGYNEQFF
-	-	TRBV7-8	TRBJ2-1	TGTGCCAGCAGCTTAGAATTTGAGCAGTTCTTC	CASSLEFEQFF
many	-	TRBV4-2	TRBJ1-1	TGTGCCAGCAGCCAAGCGAATGCGGAGGCTAAAGCTTTCTTT	CASSQANAEAKAFF
many	-	TRBV5-1	TRBJ1-1	TGCGCCAGCAGCTTGTTGGGGGGCTCCCCCAACACTGAAGCTTTCTTT	CASSLLGGSPNTEAFF
-	TRBD2	TRBV3-1	TRBJ2-3	TGTGCCAGCAGCCTCAGCGGGAGAGCAGATACGCAGTATTTT	CASSLSGRADTQYF
many	-	TRBV20-1	TRBJ1-1	TGCAGTGCCCGGACGAACGAAGCTTTCTTT	CSARTNEAFF
-	-	TRBV3-1	TRBJ1-2	TGTGCCAGCAGCCGACAGGAGATCTATGGCTACACCTTC	CASSRQEIYGYTF
many	-	TRBV20-1	TRBJ2-1	TGCAGTGCTAGACGCCACCCGGGGAACAATGAGCAGTTCTTC	CSARRHPGNNEQFF
-	TRBD2	TRBV20-1	TRBJ2-1	TGCAGTGCTAGTATGGCTAGCGGGAAGTCCTACAATGAGCAGTTCTTC	CSASMASGKSYNEQFF
many	TRBD2	TRBV5-5	TRBJ2-1	TGTGCCAGCAGCATTCTAGCGGGGGCGTACAATGAGCAGTTCTTC	CASSILAGAYNEQFF
many	-	TRBV12-3/TRBV12-4	TRBJ1-3	TGTGCCAGCAGTTTACATCTTCTCTCTGGAAACACCATATATTTT	CASSLHLLSGNTIYF
many	TRBD1	TRBV7-6	TRBJ2-2	TGTGCCAGCAGCCCAAGGACAGGGGAGAACACCGGGGAGCTGTTTTTT	CASSPRTGENTGELFF
-	-	TRBV15	TRBJ1-3	TGTGCCACCAGCAGGGATCCCGGAAACACCATATATTTT	CATSRDPGNTIYF
-	-	TRBV5-6	TRBJ1-4	TGTGCCAGCAACCCTCGTGGGGGAACTAATGAAAAACTGTTTTTT	CASNPRGGTNEKLFF
-	TRBD2	TRBV14	TRBJ2-7	TGTGCCAGCAGCCAATGGGAATCTAGCGGGAGTCCCTACGAGCAGTACTTC	CASSQWESSGSPYEQYF
-	-	TRBV5-1	TRBJ2-7	TGCGCCAGCAGCTTGGTCCCTGGCCAGGGGACCTACGAGCAGTACTTC	CASSLVPGQGTYEQYF
few	TRBD2	TRBV7-3	TRBJ2-1	TGTGCCAGCAGCCTCTCCGGGACTAACAATGAGCAGTTCTTC	CASSLSGTNNEQFF
many	TRBD1	TRBV5-1	TRBJ1-5	TGCGCCAGCAGCGCGGGACAGGGGACAGGGCCCCAGCATTTT	CASSAGQGTGPQHF
few	-	TRBV6-6	TRBJ1-1	TGTGCCAGCAGTTACTCTGGGGGAACCGAAGCTTTCTTT	CASSYSGGTEAFF
many	-	TRBV20-1	TRBJ2-3	TGCAGTGCTAGAGAGGCTCCAGTGACAGATACGCAGTATTTT	CSAREAPVTDTQYF
many	-	TRBV20-1	TRBJ1-1	TGCAGTGCTAGAGATTCGACCCACTCCGGGAACACTGAAGCTTTCTTT	CSARDSTHSGNTEAFF
few	TRBD2	TRBV11-1	TRBJ2-5	TGTGCCAGCAGCTTTGCCGGGGGGTCGCGGGAGACCCAGTACTTC	CASSFAGGSRETQYF
few	-	TRBV12-3/TRBV12-4	TRBJ1-4	TGTGCCAGCAGTTTTCGGGGATTCGGAGAAAAACTGTTTTTT	CASSFRGFGEKLFF
few	TRBD1	TRBV5-1	TRBJ1-3	TGCGCCAGCAGCGCGGACAGGTCGACTGGAAACACCATATATTTT	CASSADRSTGNTIYF
many	TRBD2	TRBV6-5	TRBJ2-3	TGTGCCAGCAGTCGGGGACTAGCGGGAAGGAGTGTAGATACGCAGTATTTT	CASSRGLAGRSVDTQYF
many	-	TRBV15	TRBJ1-1	TGTGCCACCAGCAGAGATAAACACCGGGGGACTGAAGCTTTCTTT	CATSRDKHRGTEAFF
many	TRBD1	TRBV6-2/TRBV6-3	TRBJ1-5	TGTGCCAGCAGCCTGGACAGGGATCAGCCCCAGCATTTT	CASSLDRDQPQHF
-	-	TRBV29-1	TRBJ2-1	TGCAGCGCCCTAGCGCGGAGTGAGCAGTTCTTC	CSALARSEQFF
many	-	TRBV20-1	TRBJ1-1	TGCAGTGCCCCCTCCAAAGGGAGGTTTACTGAAGCTTTCTTT	CSAPSKGRFTEAFF
many	TRBD2	TRBV6-5	TRBJ2-1	TGTGCCAGCAGTTATGGCGGGGGGAACAATGAGCAGTTCTTC	CASSYGGGNNEQFF
few	-	TRBV20-1	TRBJ1-1	TGCAGTGCCGATCAACCACCCTTAGCTTTCTTT	CSADQPPLAFF
-	-	TRBV11-2	TRBJ2-3	TGTGCCAGCCAGCTTGAGGTCGCGCAGTATTTT	CASQLEVAQYF
-	-	TRBV28	TRBJ1-1	TGTGCCAGCAGGGCCCTGAATGTCACTGAAGCTTTCTTT	CASRALNVTEAFF
-	-	TRBV7-6	TRBJ1-1	TGTGCCAGCAGCTTAGATATGAGGAGAGCTTTCTTT	CASSLDMRRAFF
many	TRBD2	TRBV5-1	TRBJ2-1	TGCGCCAGCAGCCCGGAACCGGGACTACCTTCTGGGATCTTC	CASSPEPGLPSGIF
few	TRBD1	TRBV12-3/TRBV12-4	TRBJ2-1	TGTGCCAGCAGTTCGGGACAGGTTAGTGAGCAGTTCTTC	CASSSGQVSEQFF